This entry lists 19 T cell receptor beta chains sequenced from one sample in a study of T-cell reconstitution after alpha-beta-depleted transplantation in children. The TCRbeta library was prepared with unique molecular identifiers. TCRdb used MiXCR to reprocess the PCR reads, holding one entry per CDR3 protein. The sample includes around 490,000 distinct CDR3 sequences, approximately 10% seen only once; the top ten take roughly 15%. Sequenced here: PBMCs, mostly from graft donor cells, sampled 180 days after TCRalphabeta/CD19-depleted stem cell transplant. These receptors came from a female patient aged 2-15 years who had a stem cell transplant for aplastic anemia, so the T cells may come from the graft donor.

The chain is built from TRBV7-2 and TRBJ2-4; 10 bases align to TRBD1. CDR3 length: 16 amino acids. The ends lost 5 bases at V and 0 bases at J; junction bases unmatched: 4. Germline V gene data show CDR1 as SGHTA and CDR2 as FQGNSA. CDR3 sequence reads: CASSPTGGLAKNIQYF. The CDR3, as DNA: TGTGCCAGCAGCCCGACAGGGGGCCTAGCCAAAAACATTCAGTACTTC.

The gene calls are TRBV28 and TRBJ2-1, with D perhaps TRBD1 (7 bases). The germline V gene encodes CDR1 MDHEN and CDR2 SYDVKM. Trimming took 6 bases from V and 8 from J, leaving 23 bases between them. The CDR3 is made up of 16 amino acids. CDR3 in DNA: TGTGCCAGCAGACTTCCCGGGACAGCCGGCGGGGATGAGCAGTTCTTC. Its translation is CASRLPGTAGGDEQFF.

This clonotype turned up a few times. V gene TRBV7-6 combines with J gene TRBJ1-2, with D maybe TRBD1 (6 bases). Trimming removed 2 bases from V and 3 bases from J, with 13 bases in between. CDR1 and CDR2 (germline): SGHVS, FNYEAQ. This CDR3 contains 15 residues. The CDR3 sequence: CASSLSGAGDYGYTF. Here the CDR3 DNA reads TGTGCCAGCAGCTTATCGGGGGCAGGGGACTATGGCTACACCTTC.

There are many counts of this clonotype. The chain links TRBV3-1 to TRBJ2-1; 8 bases agree with TRBD2. CDR1 and CDR2 from the germline V gene are LGHDT and YNNKEL (reference sequence). The CDR3 covers 16 residues. The V gene end was trimmed by 1 base and the J gene end by 7 bases; junction bases not matched to a gene: 9. Here the CDR3 reads CASSQGPSGSSNEQFF. As DNA, the CDR3 is TGTGCCAGCAGCCAAGGACCCAGCGGGAGTTCGAATGAGCAGTTCTTC.

The J gene is TRBJ2-3, the V gene TRBV20-1; TRBD2 matches at 13 bases. This CDR3 is 16 amino acids long. The ends lost 1 base at V and 7 bases at J; junction bases unmatched: 8. CDR1 and CDR2 (germline): DFQATT, SNEGSKA (reference sequence). CDR3 region: CSARGGGLAGEYTQYF. The CDR3 DNA is TGCAGTGCTAGAGGGGGAGGACTAGCGGGAGAATATACGCAGTATTTT.

This clonotype was picked up a small number of times. V and J are TRBV12-3 or TRBV12-4 and TRBJ2-2; 9 nucleotides align to TRBD2. The CDR3 extends over 20 amino acids. J lost 5 bases, V lost 5 bases, and 21 bases had no gene match. The CDR3 protein is CASSAWIKGPGLARTGELFF. The CDR3 region has the DNA TGTGCCAGCAGTGCTTGGATCAAAGGGCCGGGACTAGCTCGGACCGGGGAGCTGTTTTTT.

This clonotype was found many times. V gene TRBV20-1 combines with J gene TRBJ2-1; 9 nucleotides line up with TRBD1. In germline, CDR1 is DFQATT, CDR2 SNEGSKA (reference sequence). The CDR3 totals 14 residues. Trimming took 5 bases from V and 2 from J; bases not matched to a gene: 4. The CDR3 is CSAADRGTYNEQFF. CDR3 coding DNA: TGCAGTGCTGCTGACAGGGGGACCTACAATGAGCAGTTCTTC.

The chain links TRBV7-2 to TRBJ2-7; TRBD1 agrees at 9 bases. Trimming cost V 3 bases and J 3 bases; bases outside gene matches: 3. Germline V gives CDR1 SGHTA, CDR2 FQGNSA. The CDR3 runs to 14 residues. For the CDR3, the DNA is TGTGCCAGCAGCTTTATGACAGGGGGCTACGAGCAGTACGTC. Translation gives CASSFMTGGYEQYV.

In this sample, this clonotype turned up many times. J is TRBJ2-7 and V is TRBV5-5; D is unresolved. Trimming left V 0 bases short and J 2 bases short, with 12 bases between. Germline V gene data show CDR1 as SGHKS and CDR2 as YYEKEE (reference sequence). The CDR3 is 15 amino acids. The CDR3 spells CASSLAPGRAYEQYV. The CDR3 region has the DNA TGTGCCAGCAGCTTGGCCCCAGGAAGGGCCTACGAGCAGTACGTC.

This clonotype was seen a handful of times. For the CDR3, the DNA is TGTGCCAGCAGTGTTCCGGGACTAGCGAGACTCCAGCAAAAAGGGACCGAAGTTAATACGCAGTATTTT. It is translated as CASSVPGLARLQQKGTEVNTQYF. The V call is TRBV7-2, the J call TRBJ2-3; 10 bases match TRBD2. This CDR3 region has 23 residues. Germline CDR1 and CDR2: SGHTA and FQGNSA. After removal of 6 bases from V and 7 bases from J, the junction contained 34 bases not matched to a gene.

This clonotype was detected only a few times. This chain connects TRBV7-2 to TRBJ2-2; D not certain. Looked up from germline, CDR1 is SGHTA and CDR2 is FQGNSA. V lost 5 bases, J lost 1 base, and 29 bases lay in between. The CDR3 is 21 residues long. CDR3 DNA sequence: TGTGCCAGCAGCGCCCGGAACCGTCGGGCAGGCTTCAGGTTGAACACCGGGGAGCTGTTTTTT. Amino acids: CASSARNRRAGFRLNTGELFF.

Many counts were recorded for this clonotype. This chain links TRBV10-3 with TRBJ2-7, with TRBD2 matching 7 bases. Germline V CDR1 and CDR2: ENHRY, SYGVKD. J gave up 2 bases and V 7 bases, and 8 bases lay outside the gene matches. This CDR3 spans 14 amino acids. CDR3 amino acids: CAITPGAGTYEQYF. DNA for the CDR3: TGTGCCATCACCCCAGGAGCGGGAACCTACGAGCAGTACTTC.

This clonotype has only a few counts. The V and J genes are TRBV12-3 or TRBV12-4 and TRBJ1-2; D is unclear. V was trimmed by 10 bases and J by 0 bases, leaving 15 bases between them. The CDR3 sequence is 14 residues long. CDR3 DNA: TGTGCCACCTCCATCGGGTCGCCTAACTATGGCTACACCTTC. Translated, it gives CATSIGSPNYGYTF.

This clonotype was counted only a few times. This may come from a read error, since a much larger clone is one base off. The rearrangement joins TRBV7-2 to TRBJ2-7, with TRBD2 matching over 15 bases. The trim removed 5 bases at V and 1 base at J, leaving 3 bases unmatched. This CDR3 is built from 16 residues. Per germline, CDR1 SGHTA and CDR2 FQGNSA. The CDR3 spells CASSLGTSGRSYEQYF. CDR3 nucleotides: TGTGCCAGCAGCCTCGGGACTAGCGGGAGGTCCTACGAGCAGTACTTC.

This clonotype appeared a few times. The genes are TRBV11-3 and TRBJ2-3; maybe TRBD1 (6 bases). Trimming pared 4 bases from V and 9 bases from J, leaving 11 bases between. The CDR3 extends over 12 amino acids. Germline CDR1 is SGHNT and CDR2 is YENEEA. CDR3 DNA sequence: TGTGCCAGCAGCTCAGGGGTGAACACGCAGTATTTT. This translates into CASSSGVNTQYF.

The chain joins TRBV7-2 to TRBJ2-5; D might be TRBD1 (7 bases). V shed 4 bases and J shed 5 bases, with 11 bases lying between them. Germline CDR1 reads SGHTA; CDR2 reads FQGNSA. This CDR3 is built from 13 residues. In DNA form, the CDR3 reads TGTGCCAGCAGCTCAGCAGGGGGGGAGACCCAGTACTTC. Translated, it gives CASSSAGGETQYF.

The gene calls are TRBV7-9 and TRBJ1-3, with no clear D. With 11 bases removed from V and 0 bases from J, the gap between germline ends came to 11 bases. Germline lookup yields CDR1 SEHNR and CDR2 FQNEAQ (reference sequence). This CDR3 is 13 amino acids long. For the CDR3, the DNA is TGTGCCGGCACATCCGTCTCTGGAAACACCATATATTTT. This encodes CAGTSVSGNTIYF.

The chain couples TRBV15 to TRBJ2-1; 7 bases line up with TRBD2. Germline values: CDR1 LNHNV, CDR2 YYDKDF (reference sequence). The CDR3 is made up of 21 amino acids. V dropped 0 bases and J dropped 2; count of bases not matched to a gene: 19. The CDR3 DNA reads as TGTGCCACCAGCAGAGATTTCCGCCCGAGCTGGAGCGGGAACCCCTACAATGAGCAGTTCTTC. Protein sequence: CATSRDFRPSWSGNPYNEQFF.

In this sample, this clonotype turned up a few times. This chain uses TRBV20-1 with TRBJ2-1; TRBD2 matches 14 bases. CDR3 size: 15 residues. Per germline, CDR1 DFQATT and CDR2 SNEGSKA (reference sequence). With V trimmed by 2 bases and J by 7 bases, 4 bases remained unmatched. The CDR3 nucleotides are TGCAGTGCTAGACCGGGACTAGCGGGAGTGAATGAGCAGTTCTTC. It encodes CSARPGLAGVNEQFF.